A single sample gave rise to the 32 T cell receptor beta chains below, sequenced in a study of cytomegalovirus exposure and HLA in healthy donors. The PCR made use of 60 Vbeta and 13 Jbeta primers. Clones were read by immunoSEQ multiplex PCR, and TCRdb kept only the in-frame ones, dropping some. The data contain 100,000 to 150,000 clones, around 84% of them singletons. The sequencing input was PBMCs. All receptors derive from a woman aged 18 to 35 in good health and CMV-seropositive.

The CDR3 region has the DNA TGTGCCAGCAGCTTAGGTAGCGGGGCAACCTACGAGCAGTACTTC. It translates to CASSLGSGATYEQYF. This chain connects TRBV11-2 to TRBJ2-7, with TRBD2 matching over 8 bases. The ends lost 1 base at V and 2 bases at J; junction bases unmatched: 4. There are 15 residues in the CDR3. Germline CDR1 SGHAT, CDR2 FQNNGV.

The chain combines TRBV2 with TRBJ1-5, with TRBD1 matching 8 bases. This CDR3 comprises 16 residues. In germline, CDR1 is SNHLY, CDR2 FYNNEI. With 0 bases clipped from V and 6 bases from J, the junction kept 7 bases outside the gene matches. This CDR3 reads CASSEARTGYGQPQHF. The DNA of the CDR3 is TGTGCCAGCAGTGAAGCGCGGACAGGGTATGGTCAGCCCCAGCATTTT.

The gene calls are TRBV7-8 and TRBJ2-7, with TRBD2 matching 9 bases. The ends lost 0 bases at V and 3 bases at J; junction bases unmatched: 6. The CDR3 consists of 16 residues. Germline assignment: CDR1 SGHVS and CDR2 FQNEAQ. CDR3 in amino acids: CASSLAVLAGHYEQYF. CDR3 coding DNA: TGTGCCAGCAGCTTAGCGGTTCTAGCGGGGCACTACGAGCAGTACTTC.

This clone has a handful of counts. The rearrangement uses TRBV11-1 and TRBJ2-2, with 7 nucleotides matching TRBD1. Trimming cost V 4 bases and J 0 bases; bases outside gene matches: 8. Germline V gives CDR1 SGHAT, CDR2 FQDESV (reference sequence). This CDR3 contains 17 residues. For the CDR3, the DNA is TGTGCCAGCAGCTCGACAGGGTGGGAGCCGAACACCGGGGAGCTGTTTTTT. The encoded protein is CASSSTGWEPNTGELFF.

This rearrangement joins TRBV12-5 to TRBJ2-2, with D possibly matching TRBD2 (5 bases). CDR1 is LGHNT, CDR2 FRNRAP, per germline. CDR3 length: 12 amino acids. The V gene lost 6 bases and the J gene lost 4 bases, with 6 bases spanning the gap. DNA of the CDR3: TGTGCTAGTGGGGAGGTCACCGGGGAGCTGTTTTTT. This codes for CASGEVTGELFF.

The V and J genes are TRBV7-9 and TRBJ2-5; 9 nucleotides agree with TRBD1. The CDR3 length is 15 residues. Germline assignment: CDR1 SEHNR and CDR2 FQNEAQ (reference sequence). The junction had 10 bases not matched to a gene; V was cut back by 5 bases and J by 6 bases. For the CDR3, the DNA is TGTGCCAGCAGCACTCCAGGGACAGGGCTCCAGACCCAGTACTTC. Residues: CASSTPGTGLQTQYF.

The CDR3 protein is CASRERTDTQYF. CDR3 coding DNA: TGTGCCAGCAGGGAGAGGACAGATACGCAGTATTTT. The chain links TRBV6-1 to TRBJ2-3; no reliable D call. Germline CDR1 and CDR2: MNHNS and SASEGT. Trimming stripped 6 bases from V and 3 bases from J, with 7 bases between. CDR3 length: 12 residues.

The CDR3: CASSELELPSYEQYF. CDR3 in DNA: TGTGCCAGCAGTGAACTGGAGCTCCCTTCCTACGAGCAGTACTTC. This chain connects TRBV6-1 to TRBJ2-7; D remains ambiguous. The germline V gene encodes CDR1 MNHNS and CDR2 SASEGT. CDR3 length equals 15 residues. V lost 2 bases to trimming and J lost 1 base, with 12 bases between them.

This chain links TRBV30 with TRBJ2-4, with 7 bases aligning to TRBD2. The CDR3 has 17 amino acids. CDR1 GTSNPN and CDR2 SVGIG come from the germline V gene (reference sequence). V shed 1 base and J 0 bases; nucleotides not matched to a gene: 9. CDR3: CAWSGAGRELAKNIQYF. DNA of the CDR3: TGTGCCTGGAGTGGGGCAGGGCGGGAGCTAGCCAAAAACATTCAGTACTTC.

The CDR3 sequence: CASNKQGAQETQYF. The CDR3 DNA reads TGTGCCAGCAACAAACAGGGGGCCCAAGAGACCCAGTACTTC. This sequence joins TRBV6-6 and TRBJ2-5, with 9 bases identical to TRBD1. This CDR3 is built from 14 residues. Germline-derived CDR1 and CDR2 are MNHNY and SVGAGI (reference sequence). V gave up 7 bases and J gave up 1 base; unmatched junction bases: 4.

This chain links TRBV4-1 with TRBJ2-2; D unclear. The germline V and J ends were trimmed by 3 bases and 5 bases, with 16 bases remaining between them. Germline V gene sequence: CDR1 MGHRA, CDR2 YSYEKL. The CDR3 spans 16 residues. CDR3 sequence: CASSHPERRRTGELFF. CDR3 sequence (DNA): TGCGCCAGCAGCCACCCAGAGCGACGGCGGACCGGGGAGCTGTTTTTT.

This sequence joins TRBV10-3 and TRBJ2-1; D gene ambiguous. CDR1 and CDR2 from the germline V gene are ENHRY and SYGVKD. CDR3 length: 15 amino acids. V lost 3 bases, J lost 4 bases, and 13 bases lay in between. The CDR3 nucleotides read TGTGCCATCAGTGATGAGGTCCCTCGGTACAATGAGCAGTTCTTC. Its protein is CAISDEVPRYNEQFF.

The count of this clone is one. CDR3 in DNA: TGTGCCAGCAGCTTAGGGGGGGGTAACACCGGGGAGCTGTTTTTT. Amino acid sequence: CASSLGGGNTGELFF. The chain has TRBV7-6 and TRBJ2-2, with TRBD2 matching over 7 bases. Trimming cost V 1 base and J 2 bases; bases outside gene matches: 1. The CDR3 is 15 amino acids. Germline CDR1 is SGHVS and CDR2 is FNYEAQ.

V gene TRBV20-1 combines with J gene TRBJ2-7; D is unclear. V was trimmed by 5 bases and J by 9 bases, leaving 14 bases between them. The CDR3 totals 11 residues. CDR1 is DFQATT and CDR2 is SNEGSKA in the germline V gene (reference sequence). DNA of the CDR3: TGCAGTGCTTCGAAGGAGTCGTCGCAGTACTTC. Translated: CSASKESSQYF.

This clone came up a few times. This sequence joins TRBV25-1 and TRBJ2-4; TRBD2 matches at 12 bases. The CDR3 spans 18 residues. Germline CDR1 and CDR2: MGHDK and SYGVNS. The J segment lost 2 bases and the V segment lost 1 base, leaving 6 bases of the junction unmatched. This CDR3 reads CASSESASGGATKNIQYF. CDR3 coding DNA: TGTGCCAGCAGTGAATCAGCTAGCGGGGGGGCCACCAAAAACATTCAGTACTTC.

The chain combines TRBV5-4 with TRBJ1-2, with D possibly matching TRBD1 (6 bases). Germline V gene data show CDR1 as SGHNT and CDR2 as YYREEE (reference sequence). The CDR3 consists of 16 residues. The ends were cut back, 4 bases at V and 5 bases at J, with 21 bases in the middle. The CDR3 spells CASSPIGQNLWYGYTF. CDR3 bases: TGTGCCAGCAGCCCTATTGGACAGAACCTTTGGTATGGCTACACCTTC. Full variable domain (missing parts from reference TRBV5-4 and TRBJ1-2): ETGVTQSPTHLIKTRGQQVTLRCSSQSGHNTVSWYQQALGQGPQFIFQYYREEENGRGNFPPRFSGLQFPNYSSELNVNALELDDSALYLCASSPIGQNLWYGYTFGSGTRLTVV.

The chain couples TRBV2 to TRBJ2-7; 10 nucleotides match TRBD1. The CDR3 totals 14 residues. J lost 3 bases, V lost 7 bases, and 6 bases had no gene match. Germline CDR1 is SNHLY and CDR2 is FYNNEI. CDR3 DNA: TGTGCCAGCAAATCGGGACAGGGGTACTACGAGCAGTACTTC. Amino acid sequence: CASKSGQGYYEQYF.

J is TRBJ2-5 and V is TRBV11-3; the match to TRBD2 covers 9 bases. Per the germline V gene, CDR1 is SGHNT and CDR2 is YENEEA. The trim removed 1 base at V and 5 bases at J, leaving 5 bases unmatched. The CDR3 spans 15 residues. CDR3 nucleotide sequence: TGTGCCAGCAGCTTAGGGCGGGGGGGCACGGAGACCCAGTACTTC. Translated, it gives CASSLGRGGTETQYF. The variable domain in full, completed from reference TRBV11-3 and TRBJ2-5, reads EAGVVQSPRYKIIEKKQPVAFWCNPISGHNTLYWYLQNLGQGPELLIRYENEEAVDDSQLPKDRFSAERLKGVDSTLKIQPAELGDSAVYLCASSLGRGGTETQYFGPGTRLLVL.

The chain couples TRBV6-5 to TRBJ2-2; D gene unclear. This CDR3 is built from 13 residues. Germline values: CDR1 MNHEY, CDR2 SVGAGI. The V and J ends lost 4 bases and 1 base respectively, with 4 bases between them. DNA of the CDR3: TGTGCCAGCAGTTTAGAGAACACCGGGGAGCTGTTTTTT. The encoded protein is CASSLENTGELFF.

V gene TRBV25-1 combines with J gene TRBJ2-7; the match to TRBD2 covers 7 bases. The germline V gene encodes CDR1 MGHDK and CDR2 SYGVNS. The ends lost 1 base at V and 6 bases at J; junction bases unmatched: 6. This CDR3 region has 14 residues. The chain's CDR3 is CASSELVERGEQYF. DNA for the CDR3: TGTGCCAGCAGTGAATTGGTCGAGCGGGGCGAGCAGTACTTC.

V is TRBV7-3 and J is TRBJ2-1; perhaps TRBD2 as D (5 bases). Germline V gene sequence: CDR1 SGHTA, CDR2 FQGTGA. This CDR3 is built from 14 residues. Trimming cost V 5 bases and J 10 bases, with 18 bases left between them. As DNA, the CDR3 is TGTGCCAGCAGCCCAACCGGACCTTCGGGAGAGCAGTTCTTC. This codes for CASSPTGPSGEQFF.

The chain employs TRBV15 and TRBJ2-5; D perhaps matches TRBD1 (6 bases). The germline CDR1 and CDR2 sequences are LNHNV and YYDKDF (reference sequence). The CDR3 is 13 residues long. Trimming stripped 3 bases from V and 5 bases from J, with 10 bases between. The CDR3 nucleotides are TGTGCCACCAGCAGGCACAGGGAGGAGACCCAGTACTTC. Translation gives CATSRHREETQYF.

The CDR3 reads CASSLDRSSGNTIYF. Written as DNA, the CDR3 is TGCGCCAGCAGCTTAGATCGGAGCTCTGGAAACACCATATATTTT. The chain joins TRBV5-1 to TRBJ1-3, with no clear D. The germline CDR1 and CDR2 sequences are SGHRS and YFSETQ. CDR3 length: 15 residues. V was pared by 2 bases and J by 0 bases, with 9 bases between.

The chain has TRBV4-2 and TRBJ2-5; the match to TRBD1 covers 7 bases. V shed 2 bases and J 7 bases; nucleotides not matched to a gene: 10. CDR1 is LGHNA and CDR2 is YNFKEQ in the germline V gene. The CDR3 totals 15 residues. Written as DNA, the CDR3 is TGTGCCAGCAGCCAATCCGGGACAGCAAGAATGACCCAGTACTTC. It codes for CASSQSGTARMTQYF.

This clone was counted once. The V call is TRBV6-5, the J call TRBJ2-7; TRBD2 might be the D (5 bases). The CDR3 runs 15 residues. The V and J ends lost 4 bases and 6 bases respectively, with 19 bases between them. Germline V CDR1 and CDR2: MNHEY, SVGAGI. Here the CDR3 reads CASSSETRSIGEQYF. CDR3 DNA sequence: TGTGCCAGCAGTTCCGAAACTAGGTCGATTGGCGAGCAGTACTTC.

This clone turned up a few times. The J gene is TRBJ2-7, the V gene TRBV6-5; TRBD2 agrees at 9 bases. The CDR3 is 14 amino acids. The V gene's germline CDR1 is MNHEY and CDR2 SVGAGI. V shed 5 bases and J 3 bases; nucleotides not matched to a gene: 5. This CDR3 is CASSQTSGSYEQYF. CDR3 DNA: TGTGCCAGCAGTCAGACTAGCGGAAGCTACGAGCAGTACTTC.

The chain uses TRBV5-1 and TRBJ2-1, with 9 bases fitting TRBD1. J lost 4 bases, V lost 5 bases, and 4 bases had no gene match. The CDR3 is made up of 14 amino acids. Germline CDR1 reads SGHRS; CDR2 reads YFSETQ. CDR3 loop: CASRGTGIYNEQFF. CDR3 in DNA: TGCGCCAGCAGAGGGACAGGGATTTACAATGAGCAGTTCTTC.

The V call is TRBV5-6, the J call TRBJ2-1; the D is unclear. The CDR3 is 15 residues long. Trimming left V 1 base short and J 6 bases short, with 14 bases between. Germline assignment: CDR1 SGHDT and CDR2 YYEEEE. The DNA of the CDR3 is TGTGCCAGCAGCTTGATTAGCACTTCGACCAATGAGCAGTTCTTC. Translating it yields CASSLISTSTNEQFF.

The chain couples TRBV2 to TRBJ1-4; 8 bases align to TRBD1. Per germline, CDR1 SNHLY and CDR2 FYNNEI. The CDR3 length is 16 residues. J lost 5 bases, V lost 5 bases, and 10 bases had no gene match. CDR3 residues: CASSPGTGAVNEKLFF. CDR3 sequence (DNA): TGTGCCAGCAGTCCCGGGACAGGCGCCGTGAATGAAAAACTGTTTTTT. Together with reference TRBV2 and TRBJ1-4, the CDR3 gives the full variable domain: EPEVTQTPSHQVTQMGQEVILRCVPISNHLYFYWYRQILGQKVEFLVSFYNNEISEKSEIFDDQFSVERPDGSNFTLKIRSTKLEDSAMYFCASSPGTGAVNEKLFFGSGTQLSVL.

V and J are TRBV7-9 and TRBJ1-5; 9 bases fit TRBD1. With 3 bases clipped from V and 4 bases from J, the junction kept 4 bases outside the gene matches. This CDR3 spans 15 amino acids. Germline-derived CDR1 and CDR2 are SEHNR and FQNEAQ (reference sequence). CDR3 DNA sequence: TGTGCCAGCAGCTTCTCGGGACAGGGTAATCAGCCCCAGCATTTT. As protein: CASSFSGQGNQPQHF.

The V call is TRBV5-1, the J call TRBJ2-3, with 7 bases identical to TRBD1. The junction had 9 bases not matched to a gene; V was cut back by 5 bases and J by 3 bases. CDR1 and CDR2 (germline): SGHRS, YFSETQ. This CDR3 comprises 15 residues. CDR3: CASRVGTDITDTQYF. CDR3 nucleotides: TGCGCCAGCAGGGTGGGGACAGACATTACAGATACGCAGTATTTT.

This clone was found once. The chain is built from TRBV7-2 and TRBJ2-2; 15 bases map to TRBD2. The germline CDR1 and CDR2 sequences are SGHTA and FQGNSA. V gave up 2 bases and J gave up 6 bases; unmatched junction bases: 4. The CDR3 contains 17 residues. CDR3 loop: CASSLRTSGGAAGELFF. The CDR3 DNA reads as TGTGCCAGCAGCTTAAGGACTAGCGGGGGGGCTGCCGGGGAGCTGTTTTTT.